These T cell receptor beta chains were read from a single sample in a study of human T cells and chemical hapten exposure. TCRdb called the RACE reads again in MiXCR, with one record for every CDR3 protein. This sample carries roughly 380,000 distinct CDR3 sequences, about 4.4% of them seen once, and the ten largest clones take 2% to 2.5%. This specimen consisted of whole blood, obtained in connection with sensitization to the hapten diphenylcyclopropenone (DPC). The receptor set was obtained from a woman aged 45-60 years with alopecia areata. Some clones in this sample may be carry-over from other donors' samples. Both conserved end residues are part of each CDR3. D genes are given only for firm matches. The size of a clone is reported for some rows only, either as once, few or many, or as a class for expanded clones.

NA | TRBJ1-1 | TRBV30 | NA | CAYVMNTEAFF | TGTGCCTACGTGATGAACACTGAAGCTTTCTTT
many | TRBJ1-1 | TRBV5-6 | NA | CASSLVVVGGTEAFF | TGTGCCAGCAGCTTGGTAGTAGTGGGCGGCACTGAAGCTTTCTTT
NA | TRBJ2-3 | TRBV6-1 | TRBD2 | CASSELAGDTDTQYF | TGTGCCAGCAGTGAACTAGCGGGCGACACAGATACGCAGTATTTT
NA | TRBJ2-5 | TRBV5-6 | NA | CASSLGGTEAQYF | TGTGCCAGCAGCTTGGGGGGAACGGAGGCCCAGTACTTC
many | TRBJ2-7 | TRBV6-5 | NA | CASSYTTLGGYEQYF | TGTGCCAGCAGTTACACAACTCTAGGCGGGTACGAGCAGTACTTC
many | TRBJ1-5 | TRBV9 | TRBD1 | CASSVGTGRDQPQHF | TGTGCCAGCAGCGTAGGGACAGGACGAGATCAGCCCCAGCATTTT
NA | TRBJ1-5 | TRBV6-5 | NA | CASSHKRRSNQPQHF | TGTGCCAGCAGTCACAAAAGGAGGAGCAATCAGCCCCAGCATTTT
many | TRBJ2-1 | TRBV19 | TRBD2 | CASTISTSGNNEQFF | TGTGCCAGTACCATCTCGACTAGCGGGAACAATGAGCAGTTCTTC
few | TRBJ2-1 | TRBV7-9 | TRBD2 | CASSSPGLVSYNEQFF | TGTGCCAGCAGCTCCCCGGGACTAGTGTCCTACAATGAGCAGTTCTTC
many | TRBJ1-1 | TRBV5-1 | NA | CASSLGTANTEAFF | TGTGCCAGCAGCTTAGGGACGGCCAACACTGAAGCTTTCTTT
many | TRBJ2-5 | TRBV6-1 | NA | CASKDLETQYF | TGTGCCAGCAAGGACTTAGAGACCCAGTACTTC
many | TRBJ1-1 | TRBV29-1 | NA | CSVEGQGVGAFF | TGCAGCGTTGAGGGACAAGGAGTTGGAGCTTTCTTT
NA | TRBJ1-1 | TRBV12-5 | TRBD1 | CASGRQGVGTEAFF | TGTGCTAGTGGCCGACAGGGGGTTGGCACTGAAGCTTTCTTT
many | TRBJ2-7 | TRBV9 | NA | CASSPSTTEQYF | TGTGCCAGCAGCCCCTCTACAACCGAGCAGTACTTC
NA | TRBJ2-1 | TRBV25-1 | NA | CASSTRRRLGEQFF | TGTGCCAGCAGTACCCGAAGGCGCTTGGGGGAGCAGTTCTTC